This entry is about one T cell receptor (beta chain). Its antigen remains unknown. The data stem from a study of T cells after yellow fever vaccination. Findings of the study overall: By day 5 rather than day 15, the secondary response had peaked, though it was weaker.

Germline CDR1 SGHTA, CDR2 FQGNSA. The CDR3 runs 14 residues. The ends were cut back, 3 bases at V and 2 bases at J, with 9 bases in the middle. TCRdb ran MiXCR on the 5' RACE reads and lists one entry per CDR3 protein. Altogether 500,000 to 650,000 distinct CDR3 sequences are present, around 16% being singletons, with the ten largest covering roughly 17%. The chain uses TRBV7-2 and TRBJ2-3; D call uncertain. The sequencing used PBMCs, collected less than 6 days after the first yellow fever vaccination. This TCR was recovered from a man younger than 30 who received the YFV17D yellow fever vaccine. The CDR3 reads CASSFVGNTDTQYF. In nucleotides, the CDR3 is TGTGCCAGCAGCTTCGTGGGGAACACAGATACGCAGTATTTT.